This T cell receptor beta chain was recovered during a study of OX40 agonist ivuxolimab in advanced cancers. Notes on the study in general: Low levels of normalized T-cell clonal expansion also appeared in some nonresponders.

Regarding this clone: Its antigen is currently unknown.

Only in-frame clones appear in the TCRdb table, and some are missing; sequencing was by immunoSEQ multiplex PCR. The sample lists approximately 22,000 clones, under 90% occurring once. This CDR3 spans 16 amino acids. Per the germline V gene, CDR1 is SGHDT and CDR2 is YYEEEE. V was trimmed by 4 bases and J by 0 bases, leaving 14 bases between them. This receptor was obtained from an adult with an advanced solid tumor such as melanoma, head and neck, liver or kidney cancer. The rearrangement joins TRBV5-6 to TRBJ1-3; D call uncertain. The sequenced sample was CD4+ or CD8+ T cells sorted from blood, obtained in a trial of the OX40 agonist ivuxolimab. The CDR3 protein is CASSPHPTDSGNTIYF. For the CDR3, the DNA is TGTGCCAGCAGCCCTCACCCGACGGACTCTGGAAACACCATATATTTT.